A single sample is the source of the 30 T cell receptor beta chains below, sequenced in a study of T cell responses to AZD1222 COVID-19 vaccine. Assay: immunoSEQ multiplex PCR; the TCRdb copy retains only in-frame clones and omits some. The repertoire consists of roughly 120,000 clones, with 70% to 90% occurring once and the leading ten covering roughly 9.1%. Sequences were derived from peripheral blood, sampled on day 0 of AZD1222 vaccination. The receptors here all came from an adult in good health.

Of note for this clone: The sample contains more than one DNA sequence encoding this CDR3. The chain employs TRBV27 and TRBJ1-2; tentatively, D is TRBD1 (5 bases). Trimming stripped 2 bases from V and 2 bases from J, with 6 bases between. This CDR3 contains 13 residues. CDR1 and CDR2 from the germline V gene are MNHEY and SMNVEV (reference sequence). CDR3 bases: TGTGCCAGCAGTTTACAGGGAAACTATGGCTACACCTTC. As protein: CASSLQGNYGYTF.

This clone was counted between two and nine times. The chain is built from TRBV28 and TRBJ1-3; possible D gene TRBD1, 6 bases. Trimming left V 5 bases short and J 4 bases short, with 9 bases between. Germline-derived CDR1 and CDR2 are MDHEN and SYDVKM. This CDR3 has 13 amino acids. This CDR3 reads CASSPGQGNTIYF. For the CDR3, the DNA is TGTGCCAGCAGTCCTGGACAGGGAAACACCATATATTTT.

The chain carries TRBV5-1 and TRBJ1-1, with no clear D. Germline V gene lookup returns CDR1 SGHRS and CDR2 YFSETQ. Trimming removed 4 bases at V and 0 bases at J, with 7 bases between. The CDR3 loop spans 13 amino acids. As DNA, the CDR3 is TGCGCCAGCAGCCAGGATATGAACACTGAAGCTTTCTTT. It codes for CASSQDMNTEAFF.

V gene TRBV6-5 combines with J gene TRBJ2-7; D is uncertain. The germline gives CDR1 MNHEY, CDR2 SVGAGI. V lost 7 bases, J lost 2 bases, and 15 bases lay in between. The CDR3 is made up of 14 amino acids. The CDR3 DNA sequence: TGTGCCAGCACCCTGGGATGGCAGGCCTACGAGCAGTACTTC. The encoded protein is CASTLGWQAYEQYF.

This rearrangement joins TRBV27 to TRBJ1-5; tentatively, D is TRBD1 (5 bases). The germline V gene encodes CDR1 MNHEY and CDR2 SMNVEV (reference sequence). This CDR3 spans 15 amino acids. V dropped 8 bases and J dropped 4 bases, with 18 bases sitting between them. The CDR3 bases are TGTGCCAGCTCCTCCGGGGCCGGGAGAAATCAGCCCCAGCATTTT. Protein product: CASSSGAGRNQPQHF.

The rearrangement joins TRBV6-5 to TRBJ1-1, with D hard to call. This CDR3 comprises 15 residues. Trimming stripped 5 bases from V and 3 bases from J, with 16 bases between. Germline-derived CDR1 and CDR2 are MNHEY and SVGAGI. CDR3 DNA sequence: TGTGCCAGCAGTAGTTATGGCTCCGGTGACACTGAAGCTTTCTTT. It codes for CASSSYGSGDTEAFF.

The CDR3 region has the DNA TGTGCCAGCTCATCTCCGGGACTAGCCTACGAGCAGTACTTC. Translated: CASSSPGLAYEQYF. The chain uses TRBV18 and TRBJ2-7; 8 positions match TRBD2. Germline V gives CDR1 KGHSH, CDR2 LQKENI. The junction had 5 bases not matched to a gene; V was cut back by 5 bases and J by 2 bases. The CDR3 is made up of 14 amino acids.

This chain connects TRBV18 to TRBJ1-2, with TRBD1 as a possible D gene (5 bases). In germline, CDR1 is KGHSH, CDR2 LQKENI. The CDR3 sequence is 16 residues long. Deletions cut 3 bases from V and 1 base from J, with 15 bases between. For the CDR3, the DNA is TGTGCCAGCTCACCTTTTGGGGCAGGGAGTAACTATGGCTACACCTTC. This gives the protein CASSPFGAGSNYGYTF.

The chain is built from TRBV7-3 and TRBJ2-1, with D perhaps matching TRBD2 (6 bases). Between the trimmed V and J ends, which lost 5 bases and 0 bases, there was a span of 20 bases. The CDR3 has 18 residues. Germline CDR1 is SGHTA and CDR2 is FQGTGA. Here the CDR3 reads CASSPIGSKASSYNEQFF. The DNA for the CDR3 is TGTGCCAGCAGCCCTATCGGGAGCAAGGCATCCTCCTACAATGAGCAGTTCTTC.

The rearrangement links TRBV29-1 to TRBJ2-7; TRBD1 matches 7 bases. The CDR3 is 11 residues long. V gave up 5 bases and J gave up 4 bases; unmatched junction bases: 2. Germline CDR1 and CDR2: SQVTM and ANQGSEA. This CDR3 is CSVSQGYEQYF. The DNA for the CDR3 is TGCAGCGTTTCACAGGGGTACGAGCAGTACTTC.

The chain employs TRBV11-3 and TRBJ1-4; 10 bases fit TRBD1. Germline CDR1 reads SGHNT; CDR2 reads YENEEA. V was pared by 5 bases and J by 0 bases, with 6 bases of the junction left unmatched. This CDR3 region has 17 residues. This CDR3 reads CASSAGTGATTNEKLFF. As DNA, the CDR3 is TGTGCCAGCAGCGCCGGGACAGGGGCCACAACTAATGAAAAACTGTTTTTT.

V is TRBV10-3 and J is TRBJ1-1; the D gene is possibly TRBD1 (5 bases). In germline, CDR1 is ENHRY, CDR2 SYGVKD. The CDR3 contains 18 residues. The V gene lost 5 bases and the J gene lost 4 bases, with 26 bases spanning the gap. Written as DNA, the CDR3 is TGTGCCATCAGTCCTAAAAGGGGTGAAGTCGCGGTTATCACTGAAGCTTTCTTT. This codes for CAISPKRGEVAVITEAFF.

V usage is TRBV7-2 and J usage is TRBJ1-2, with D perhaps matching TRBD1 (5 bases). The V gene lost 1 base and the J gene lost 3 bases, with 12 bases spanning the gap. The CDR3 has 15 residues. Germline lookup yields CDR1 SGHTA and CDR2 FQGNSA. The CDR3 loop is CASSLGPGQDYGYTF. The CDR3 DNA is TGTGCCAGCAGCTTAGGTCCGGGGCAGGACTATGGCTACACCTTC.

The rearrangement joins TRBV6-2 or TRBV6-3 to TRBJ2-1, with D perhaps matching TRBD2 (5 bases). CDR1 MNHEY and CDR2 SVGEGT come from the germline V gene. V shed 0 bases and J shed 7 bases, with 10 bases lying between them. The CDR3 runs to 14 residues. This CDR3 is CASSYSIRRNEQFF. CDR3 bases: TGTGCCAGCAGTTACTCGATTCGGAGGAATGAGCAGTTCTTC.

The V call is TRBV6-4, the J call TRBJ1-5; D remains unclear. Germline-derived CDR1 and CDR2 are MRHNA and SNTAGT. The ends were cut back, 5 bases at V and 0 bases at J, with 8 bases in the middle. The CDR3 runs to 14 residues. The CDR3 region has the DNA TGTGCCAGCAGTTCCGACGGTAGCAATCAGCCCCAGCATTTT. This encodes CASSSDGSNQPQHF.

This rearrangement joins TRBV11-3 to TRBJ2-7; TRBD2 might be the D (6 bases). Trimming took 7 bases from V and 0 from J, leaving 16 bases between them. The CDR3 spans 15 residues. Germline lookup yields CDR1 SGHNT and CDR2 YENEEA. In DNA, the CDR3 is TGTGCCAGCACTCCCGGGCGCGGGGTCTCCTACGAGCAGTACTTC. It is translated as CASTPGRGVSYEQYF.

This clone was recorded only once. The rearrangement joins TRBV3-1 (or the pseudogene TRBV3-2) to TRBJ1-5; D ambiguous. The germline gives CDR1 LGHDT, CDR2 YNNKEL (reference sequence). V was shortened by 5 bases and J by 4 bases, with 9 bases between the two germline ends. CDR3 length equals 13 residues. The CDR3 loop is CASSLGSNQPQHF. CDR3 bases: TGTGCCAGCAGCTTGGGCTCAAATCAGCCCCAGCATTTT.

The V gene is TRBV7-9, the J gene TRBJ1-1, with 7 bases identical to TRBD1. The CDR3 contains 15 residues. J was trimmed by 0 bases and V by 7 bases; bases with no gene match: 8. The germline CDR1 and CDR2 sequences are SEHNR and FQNEAQ (reference sequence). The CDR3 protein is CASTKEGAMNTEAFF. The CDR3, as DNA: TGTGCCAGCACCAAAGAGGGGGCGATGAACACTGAAGCTTTCTTT.

The chain uses TRBV9 and TRBJ1-2, with 8 positions matching TRBD1. The CDR3 is 14 amino acids. The germline V gene encodes CDR1 SGDLS and CDR2 YYNGEE. Losses at the gene ends were 0 bases for V and 7 bases for J; bases not matched to a gene: 5. CDR3 protein: CASSVVAGGGGYTF. In nucleotides, the CDR3 is TGTGCCAGCAGCGTAGTTGCAGGGGGCGGTGGCTACACCTTC.

The rearrangement links TRBV11-3 to TRBJ1-4; D is possibly TRBD1 (6 bases). V lost 5 bases and J 6 bases, leaving 13 bases between the germline ends. The CDR3 extends over 14 amino acids. Germline V gene sequence: CDR1 SGHNT, CDR2 YENEEA. CDR3 sequence reads: CASSVGTNDEKLFF. The CDR3 bases are TGTGCCAGCAGCGTCGGGACAAACGATGAAAAACTGTTTTTT.

The V gene is TRBV6-6, the J gene TRBJ2-7; tentative D call: TRBD1 (5 bases). The germline V and J ends were trimmed by 7 bases and 5 bases, with 18 bases remaining between them. Germline V CDR1 and CDR2: MNHNY, SVGAGI (reference sequence). This CDR3 is built from 14 residues. In nucleotides, the CDR3 is TGTGCCAGCACGAACCAGGGTTCTGTCAACGAGCAGTACTTC. Its translation: CASTNQGSVNEQYF.

V gene TRBV9 combines with J gene TRBJ2-7; D perhaps matches TRBD1 (5 bases). V lost 4 bases to trimming and J lost 0 bases, with 11 bases between them. Looked up from germline, CDR1 is SGDLS and CDR2 is YYNGEE. The CDR3 is made up of 14 amino acids. The CDR3 loop reads CASSKTDNSYEQYF. The CDR3 bases are TGTGCCAGCAGCAAGACGGACAACTCCTACGAGCAGTACTTC.

The CDR3 nucleotides are TGTGCCAGCAGTCCCCAGGGGGGGAGGCCCACAGATACGCAGTATTTT. Its protein is CASSPQGGRPTDTQYF. This rearrangement joins TRBV7-2 to TRBJ2-3; perhaps D is TRBD1 or TRBD2 (7 bases each). The CDR3 extends over 16 amino acids. CDR1 and CDR2 from the germline V gene are SGHTA and FQGNSA. The ends were cut back, 6 bases at V and 2 bases at J, with 18 bases in the middle.

This clone has only one observation. The chain is built from TRBV7-9 and TRBJ1-2; D is unclear. CDR1 and CDR2 (germline): SEHNR, FQNEAQ (reference sequence). Trimming stripped 2 bases from V and 4 bases from J, with 11 bases between. This CDR3 has 14 amino acids. The CDR3 is CASSLQRGSYGYTF. CDR3 DNA sequence: TGTGCCAGCAGCTTACAACGAGGCAGCTATGGCTACACCTTC.

This clone was seen only once. The rearrangement uses TRBV7-9 and TRBJ2-7; TRBD2 is a possible D gene (6 bases). V dropped 3 bases and J dropped 0 bases, with 18 bases sitting between them. The CDR3 is made up of 17 amino acids. Germline CDR1 is SEHNR and CDR2 is FQNEAQ (reference sequence). The CDR3 is CASSFQRAGLGSYEQYF. CDR3 DNA sequence: TGTGCCAGCAGCTTCCAACGGGCGGGGCTTGGCTCCTACGAGCAGTACTTC.

V is TRBV6-5 and J is TRBJ2-1; TRBD1 is a possible D gene (6 bases). The germline V gene has CDR1 MNHEY and CDR2 SVGAGI. Trimming left V 7 bases short and J 4 bases short, with 8 bases between. The CDR3 has 12 residues. The CDR3 loop reads CASMGAYNEQFF. CDR3 coding DNA: TGTGCCAGCATGGGGGCTTACAATGAGCAGTTCTTC.

This clone has just a few counts. This sequence joins TRBV7-2 and TRBJ2-7; TRBD2 aligns across 9 bases. Germline lookup yields CDR1 SGHTA and CDR2 FQGNSA. This CDR3 comprises 16 residues. J lost 0 bases, V lost 4 bases, and 7 bases had no gene match. CDR3 bases: TGTGCCAGCAGCTCCCTATCGCGGGGGGGCTCCTACGAGCAGTACTTC. Its translation: CASSSLSRGGSYEQYF.

The V and J genes are TRBV4-3 and TRBJ1-2; the D gene is possibly TRBD1 (5 bases). Germline CDR1 reads LGHNA; CDR2 reads YSLEER. This CDR3 region has 15 residues. Trimming shortened V by 1 base and J by 0 bases, and 9 bases separated the two germline ends. This CDR3 is CASSQAGTANYGYTF. CDR3 sequence (DNA): TGCGCCAGCAGCCAAGCCGGGACTGCTAACTATGGCTACACCTTC.

The gene calls are TRBV2 and TRBJ1-5, with 10 nucleotides matching TRBD1. CDR1 and CDR2 from the germline V gene are SNHLY and FYNNEI. Losses at the gene ends were 6 bases for V and 3 bases for J; bases not matched to a gene: 5. The CDR3 covers 15 residues. CDR3 nucleotide sequence: TGTGCCAGCAGGGAGGGGACAGGGGCCAATCAGCCCCAGCATTTT. Amino acids: CASREGTGANQPQHF.

The gene calls are TRBV28 and TRBJ2-5; 7 nucleotides match TRBD1. The CDR3 covers 15 residues. Germline CDR1 is MDHEN and CDR2 is SYDVKM. Trimming removed 2 bases from V and 7 bases from J; junction bases left unmatched: 10. For the CDR3, the DNA is TGTGCCAGCAGTTTAGGGGGACAGAGGGGAACGACCCAGTACTTC. Its translation: CASSLGGQRGTTQYF.